This entry lists 22 T cell receptor beta chains sequenced from one sample in a study of cytomegalovirus exposure and HLA in healthy donors (dated by TCRdb to the late 2010s). Receptors were amplified or captured by the immunoSEQ multiplex PCR assay. A mixture of 60 forward primers for TCR Vbeta segments and 13 reverse primers for TCR Jbeta segments was used in the multiplex PCR. TCRdb's version of the immuneACCESS table is confined to in-frame rearrangements and falls short of the full clone set. An unresolved V gene accounts for under half of the shortfall where checked; the remainder is of unknown origin. The sample includes about 130,000 clones, with about 81% observed a single time. The ten largest make up around 0.99% of the sample. Sequenced input: PBMCs. The receptors originated from a woman in her 30s in good health and CMV-seronegative.

The chain joins TRBV14 to TRBJ2-7, with TRBD2 matching over 10 bases. Germline lookup yields CDR1 SGHDN and CDR2 FVKESK. The J segment lost 7 bases and the V segment lost 4 bases, leaving 7 bases of the junction unmatched. There are 14 residues in the CDR3. The CDR3 region is CASSRGTSVGEQYF. The CDR3 bases are TGTGCCAGCAGCCGTGGGACTAGCGTGGGGGAGCAGTACTTC.

The genes are TRBV6-5 and TRBJ1-5, with a possible D match to TRBD1 (5 bases). Germline values: CDR1 MNHEY, CDR2 SVGAGI. V lost 5 bases, J lost 7 bases, and 9 bases lay in between. This CDR3 spans 12 amino acids. The DNA for the CDR3 is TGTGCCAGCAGTACGCAGGGCCAGCCCCAGCATTTT. As protein: CASSTQGQPQHF.

The V call is TRBV5-6, the J call TRBJ1-5; 8 bases are shared with TRBD1. In germline, CDR1 is SGHDT, CDR2 YYEEEE. Trimming cost V 4 bases and J 7 bases; bases outside gene matches: 10. CDR3 length equals 15 residues. DNA for the CDR3: TGTGCCAGCAGCGCCTGGACAGGGATGAACCAGCCCCAGCATTTT. This codes for CASSAWTGMNQPQHF.

As regards this clone: Sequence at one end of the junction differs from germline and may be a read error. The gene calls are TRBV7-9 and TRBJ1-1; TRBD1 matches 10 bases. The CDR3 covers 16 residues. Germline V gene lookup returns CDR1 SEHNR and CDR2 FQNEAQ (reference sequence). CDR3 in DNA: TGTTCCAGCAGCTCCCCCGGGACAGGGGCGAACACTGAAGCTTTCTTT. Its protein product is CSSSSPGTGANTEAFF.

J is TRBJ2-3 and V is TRBV18; 8 bases are shared with TRBD2. V gave up 5 bases and J gave up 0 bases; unmatched junction bases: 16. The CDR3 covers 19 residues. CDR1 is KGHSH, CDR2 LQKENI, per germline. The CDR3 region is CASSATFITSGASTDTQYF. CDR3 DNA sequence: TGTGCCAGCTCAGCCACCTTCATAACTAGCGGAGCTAGCACAGATACGCAGTATTTT.

The gene calls are TRBV5-1 and TRBJ1-1; TRBD1 aligns across 9 bases. The CDR3 has 15 amino acids. Germline V CDR1 and CDR2: SGHRS, YFSETQ. Trimming at V came to 4 bases and at J to 5 bases, leaving 9 bases not matched to a gene. CDR3: CASSLGGTGRTEAFF. CDR3 in DNA: TGCGCCAGCAGCCTGGGCGGGACAGGGAGAACTGAAGCTTTCTTT.

The chain joins TRBV15 to TRBJ1-6; the D gene is possibly TRBD1 (5 bases). From germline, CDR1 is LNHNV and CDR2 YYDKDF (reference sequence). The CDR3 covers 14 residues. V shed 0 bases and J shed 10 bases, with 10 bases lying between them. The CDR3 coding sequence is TGTGCCACCAGCAGAGAAGGGGAAAACTCACCCCTCCACTTT. Translated, it gives CATSREGENSPLHF.

This clone was counted between two and nine times. The chain recombines TRBV4-1 with TRBJ2-1; D uncertain. Deletions cut 4 bases from V and 6 bases from J, with 13 bases between. Germline-derived CDR1 and CDR2 are MGHRA and YSYEKL. This CDR3 is built from 14 residues. The CDR3 DNA sequence: TGCGCCAGCAGCCCCCCTGCACTTCCCAATGAGCAGTTCTTC. Amino acids: CASSPPALPNEQFF.

This clone was seen only a few times. The chain is built from TRBV4-3 and TRBJ2-1; tentative D call: TRBD1 (5 bases). Per germline, CDR1 LGHNA and CDR2 YSLEER. Trimming removed 0 bases at V and 4 bases at J, with 16 bases between. The length of the CDR3 is 17 residues. CDR3 in amino acids: CASSQEGAANGYNEQFF. The DNA for the CDR3 is TGCGCCAGCAGCCAAGAAGGGGCAGCCAACGGGTACAATGAGCAGTTCTTC.

V usage is TRBV27 and J usage is TRBJ1-1; TRBD1 matches at 7 bases. The CDR3 has 14 residues. CDR1 and CDR2 (germline): MNHEY, SMNVEV (reference sequence). Unmatched junction bases numbered 8, after V lost 4 bases and J lost 6 bases. CDR3 nucleotide sequence: TGTGCCAGCAGTTCACCAAGGGGGACAGCTGAAGCTTTCTTT. Protein sequence: CASSSPRGTAEAFF.

The chain has TRBV5-5 and TRBJ1-2; D remains unclear. Between the trimmed V and J ends, which lost 0 bases and 2 bases, there was a span of 8 bases. The CDR3 sequence is 14 residues long. CDR1 is SGHKS and CDR2 is YYEKEE in the germline V gene (reference sequence). The CDR3 DNA follows: TGTGCCAGCAGCTTGGGCCAGAAGAACTATGGCTACACCTTC. Encoded protein: CASSLGQKNYGYTF.

This chain connects TRBV9 to TRBJ1-3, with a tentative D call TRBD1 (5 bases). The CDR3 runs to 15 residues. Between the trimmed V and J ends, which lost 4 bases and 7 bases, there was a span of 18 bases. Germline assignment: CDR1 SGDLS and CDR2 YYNGEE. The DNA for the CDR3 is TGTGCCAGCAGCTCCGACGGGGGGAGGATGAACACCATATATTTT. Its protein product is CASSSDGGRMNTIYF.

The chain has TRBV5-4 and TRBJ2-1; 11 bases map to TRBD2. V was pared by 4 bases and J by 2 bases, with 8 bases of the junction left unmatched. Germline-derived CDR1 and CDR2 are SGHNT and YYREEE (reference sequence). This CDR3 region has 17 residues. CDR3 nucleotides: TGTGCCAGCAGCCCAAGTAGCGGGAGGGCCCCCTACAATGAGCAGTTCTTC. As protein: CASSPSSGRAPYNEQFF.

The chain has TRBV5-4 and TRBJ2-7; 8 bases match TRBD1. The V gene's germline CDR1 is SGHNT and CDR2 YYREEE (reference sequence). V lost 4 bases and J lost 6; bases outside the gene matches: 3. The CDR3 loop spans 12 amino acids. CDR3 nucleotide sequence: TGTGCCAGCAGCCCGGGGACAGGCGAGCAGTACTTC. Translating gives CASSPGTGEQYF.

This chain joins TRBV18 and TRBJ2-1; TRBD2 matches 10 bases. With 8 bases clipped from V and 2 bases from J, the junction kept 9 bases outside the gene matches. This CDR3 comprises 16 residues. Germline CDR1 reads KGHSH; CDR2 reads LQKENI. CDR3 sequence: CASTGASGGPYNEQFF. In DNA, the CDR3 is TGTGCCAGCACGGGTGCTAGCGGGGGACCCTACAATGAGCAGTTCTTC.

This clone was found once. V gene TRBV5-6 combines with J gene TRBJ2-3; 9 positions match TRBD1. Germline V gene sequence: CDR1 SGHDT, CDR2 YYEEEE. This CDR3 has 12 amino acids. Germline trimming cut 5 bases from V and 8 bases from J; bases unmatched to any gene: 3. The CDR3 nucleotides read TGTGCCAGCAGTTCGACAGGGGGTACGCAGTATTTT. Its protein is CASSSTGGTQYF.

The rearrangement joins TRBV5-8 to TRBJ1-6; D is ambiguous. V was clipped by 0 bases and J by 0 bases, with 7 bases between them. Germline V gene data show CDR1 as SGHTS and CDR2 as YDEGEE. The CDR3 has 16 amino acids. The CDR3 is CASSLGQHSYNSPLHF. CDR3 bases: TGTGCCAGCAGCTTGGGCCAACACTCCTATAATTCACCCCTCCACTTT.

The V call is TRBV6-5, the J call TRBJ1-1, with D possibly being TRBD1 (6 bases). The CDR3 runs to 13 residues. Germline CDR1 and CDR2: MNHEY and SVGAGI. V was trimmed by 10 bases and J by 5 bases, leaving 17 bases between them. The CDR3 is CATSVTGTTEAFF. Written as DNA, the CDR3 is TGTGCCACCTCCGTAACAGGGACGACTGAAGCTTTCTTT.

The chain recombines TRBV25-1 with TRBJ1-3; weak D call: TRBD1 (5 bases). Germline values: CDR1 MGHDK, CDR2 SYGVNS. Trimming pared 6 bases from V and 0 bases from J, leaving 12 bases between. The CDR3 totals 15 residues. CDR3 bases: TGTGCCAGCAGAACAGCGGGACCCTCTGGAAACACCATATATTTT. Its translation: CASRTAGPSGNTIYF.

The chain is built from TRBV27 and TRBJ1-2; D call uncertain. Germline V CDR1 and CDR2: MNHEY, SMNVEV (reference sequence). The V gene lost 0 bases and the J gene lost 1 base, with 9 bases spanning the gap. The CDR3 has 15 amino acids. In DNA, the CDR3 is TGTGCCAGCAGTTTATCCCGCGGCAGTAACTATGGCTACACCTTC. The encoded protein is CASSLSRGSNYGYTF.

The J gene is TRBJ1-1, the V gene TRBV2, with D uncertain. There are 13 residues in the CDR3. The V gene's germline CDR1 is SNHLY and CDR2 FYNNEI. V dropped 4 bases and J dropped 5 bases, with 11 bases sitting between them. The CDR3 loop reads CASSGERLTEAFF. CDR3 in DNA: TGTGCCAGCAGTGGTGAGAGGTTGACTGAAGCTTTCTTT.

The rearrangement uses TRBV29-1 and TRBJ2-2; TRBD2 might be the D (6 bases). The CDR3 loop spans 15 amino acids. V gave up 1 base and J gave up 0 bases, with 9 bases separating them. The germline V gene has CDR1 SQVTM and CDR2 ANQGSEA. DNA of the CDR3: TGCAGCGTTGAAGTAGGAGGGACGAACACCGGGGAGCTGTTTTTT. Translated: CSVEVGGTNTGELFF.